The clone carrying this TCR beta chain showed up just once. This sample was taken from a study of blood T cell repertoires in COVID-19. Recruits, aged about 18 to 90 years, lived in 24 US areas. The study assigned cohorts using participant-reported clinical history. In germline, CDR1 is MNHEY, CDR2 SMNVEV (reference sequence). This CDR3 has 13 amino acids. V was trimmed by 7 bases and J by 1 base, leaving 10 bases between them. Profiled with immunoSEQ multiplex PCR; TCRdb holds only in-frame clones, not every one. The sample lists about 260,000 clones, about 86% occurring once. The chain joins TRBV27 to TRBJ1-1; D not resolved. Material for sequencing was PBMCs or T cells enriched from blood (not recorded which). The clonotype was recovered from a man aged 25 to 40 with acute COVID-19. The CDR3 is CASMWRGNTEAFF. The CDR3 DNA follows: TGTGCCAGCATGTGGCGGGGGAACACTGAAGCTTTCTTT.